This paragraph reports one TCR beta chain. There is no known antigen for this receptor. Base qualities were left out, and no much larger clone turns up one base away. Using the deep immunoSEQ assay, TCR CDR3 regions were amplified from genomic DNA by multiplex PCR. For each cell subset, the extracted genomic DNA was distributed evenly across all wells of several immunoSEQ 96-well plates, and each plate served as one replicate. For sorted subsets, around 0.2 ug of genomic DNA, equivalent to 25,000 to 35,000 T cell genomes, went into each replicate PCR. Purified libraries were measured with a Qubit 3.0 fluorometer, size-checked on a Bioanalyzer 2100, and measured again with the KAPA Library Quantification kit. Every immunoSEQ 96-well plate was sequenced on a dedicated single-read 150-cycle Illumina NextSeq 550 flow cell. The authors processed their data as follows. The immunoSEQ output contained only junctional sequences without quality scores, so filtering could not match that applied to full-length reads. Sequences were annotated with PyIR, a Python wrapper for IgBLAST v1.9, and V/J genes and CDR3 were assigned using IMGT germline references. Reads were filtered out if the reads had weak V/J assignments (E-value above 1e-6), no CDR3, stop codons, out-of-frame junctions, or ambiguous translated residues. V3J clonotypes were defined as sequences sharing an identical inferred V gene, J gene, and CDR3 amino acid sequence. The percentage overlap between two repertoires was calculated by dividing the number of shared unique clonotypes by the size of the smaller repertoire. Three approaches were used to assess repertoire richness: RTK rarefaction, the Chao1 estimator, and Recon v2.1 estimates of unobserved clonotypes. Generation probabilities were computed with OLGA for all TCRbeta clonotypes obtained by the gDNA method from several donors. TCRdb limited this immuneACCESS table to in-frame rearrangements with V and J called. A share of clones is missing; checked studies link under half to unresolved V genes, and the rest is unexplained. V, J and clone size are taken as reported in that table, and D and trimming were inferred from the DNA itself. The sample contains over 850,000 clones, more than 75% of them found a single time. The ten largest clones represent roughly 0.57% of the sample.

This sample was included in a study of shared clonotypes between healthy human individuals (dated by TCRdb to the early 2020s). Concerning the study at large: A couple of women and a few men aged 18 to 49 years were included in the cohort. Different laboratories and diverse techniques were used to prepare libraries and sequence TCR repertoires, to increase sequencing depth and limit assay-specific biases. Per donor, leukapheresis produced somewhere between about 0.9 and 10 billion PBMCs. For each donor, three plates each were used for CD4 naive and CD4 memory, two plates were used for CD8 naive, and one plate was used for CD8 memory. The study deeply sequenced blood TCR repertoires of five healthy adults to estimate repertoire size and the extent of clonotype sharing between individuals. The paper's findings and limits, for the study overall: Pairwise subsampling led to the expectation that sequencing depth would affect the degree of clonotype sharing among donors. Sampling was restricted to blood, and TCR repertoires in tissue are likely to differ from TCR repertoires in blood. Clonotypes shared by all four sorted-subset donors showed higher generation probabilities than non-shared clonotypes. Sharing across a few donors was observed for roughly 5.4% of naive CD4, under 4% of naive CD8, 2% to 2.5% of memory CD4, and approximately 0.41% of memory CD8 clonotypes. Estimated clonotype richness was generally larger for naive than for memory subsets. Incomplete sequencing was indicated by rarefaction of sorted-subset datasets, despite the large sequencing depth. The genetic and exposure-history diversity represented was limited by the small number of donors.

Including cysteine and phenylalanine, the CDR3 has 14 amino acids. This entry keeps only the CDR3 DNA: 42 bases, framed from base 1. Relative to germline, V is 0 bases shorter and J is 4 bases shorter, with 10 bases between their ends. CDR1 and CDR2, looked up from the germline V gene, are SGHRS and YFSETQ. The donors were healthy, HIV-negative adults who had no recently reported acute infections or vaccinations. Every donor was a Caucasian adult living in Nashville, Tennessee, USA. Magnetic negative selection was used to enrich CD4+ T cells, after which naive cells were positively selected on CD45RA and the negative fraction became the memory subset. After blood collection by leukapheresis, PBMCs were isolated using Ficoll-Histopaque density gradient centrifugation and then cryopreserved in the vapor phase of liquid nitrogen. Analytical flow cytometry was used to check the purity and quantity of each magnetically sorted T cell population. From each sorted fraction, genomic DNA was isolated and quantified by UV absorbance on a Nanodrop 2000c.

Source material: memory CD4+ T cells from PBMCs. The cell subset or site label on this specimen signifies: CD45RA-negative fraction. The sequence derives from a man aged 18-30 years in good health. Some clones in this sample may be carry-over from other donors' samples. This receptor chain uses TRBV5-1 and TRBJ2-5; TRBD1 might be the D gene, on 5 matching bases. The bases are TGCGCCAGCAGCTTGGTGGCAGGGCTAGAGACCCAGTACTTC. This translates into CASSLVAGLETQYF.